The 28 T cell receptor beta chains below all came from one sample that was sequenced in a study of T cells in narcolepsy (dated by TCRdb to about 2018). The library was built by means of the immunoSEQ multiplex PCR assay. Not all clones reach the TCRdb copy of this immuneACCESS table, which keeps in-frame sequences only. Checked studies attribute under half of the gap to unresolved V genes and leave the rest unexplained. The table for this sample lists under 40,000 clones; roughly 80% of them were counted only once. The ten top clones hold 1.1% of the sample. Sequences were obtained from CD45RA- memory CD4+ T cells from PBMCs. The cell subset or site label for this specimen denotes: memory T cells sorted ex vivo from peripheral blood. The receptors come from a human donor with narcolepsy.

The V gene is TRBV6-6, the J gene TRBJ1-4; D is possibly TRBD1 (5 bases). The germline CDR1 and CDR2 sequences are MNHNY and SVGAGI (reference sequence). The CDR3 spans 13 residues. Trimming pared 6 bases from V and 8 bases from J, leaving 13 bases between. CDR3 in amino acids: CASRGRGFEKLFF. The CDR3 region has the DNA TGTGCCAGCAGGGGGAGGGGCTTCGAAAAACTGTTTTTT.

This clone was detected once. This chain links TRBV28 with TRBJ2-6; D is uncertain. The CDR3 length is 14 residues. CDR1 and CDR2 from the germline V gene are MDHEN and SYDVKM. Between the trimmed V and J ends, which lost 6 bases and 2 bases, there was a span of 8 bases. The CDR3 region is CASSGMAGANVLTF. CDR3 DNA: TGTGCCAGCAGCGGCATGGCTGGGGCCAACGTCCTGACTTTC.

This chain joins TRBV5-8 and TRBJ2-7; D gene ambiguous. There are 12 residues in the CDR3. Germline CDR1 reads SGHTS; CDR2 reads YDEGEE. Between the trimmed V and J ends, which lost 0 bases and 3 bases, there was a span of 4 bases. CDR3 DNA sequence: TGTGCCAGCAGCTTGGCAGACTACGAGCAGTACTTC. Translated, it gives CASSLADYEQYF.

The chain couples TRBV12-5 to TRBJ1-2; D is perhaps TRBD1 (6 bases). Germline V lookup: CDR1 LGHNT, CDR2 FRNRAP. V was clipped by 4 bases and J by 2 bases, with 11 bases between them. CDR3 length: 14 amino acids. This chain's CDR3 is CASGSPDRNYGYTF. In nucleotides, the CDR3 is TGTGCTAGTGGTTCGCCCGACAGGAACTATGGCTACACCTTC. Together with reference TRBV12-5 and TRBJ1-2, the CDR3 gives the full variable domain: DARVTQTPRHKVTEMGQEVTMRCQPILGHNTVFWYRQTMMQGLELLAYFRNRAPLDDSGMPKDRFSAEMPDATLATLKIQPSEPRDSAVYFCASGSPDRNYGYTFGSGTRLTVV.

The gene calls are TRBV5-4 and TRBJ2-7; maybe TRBD2 (6 bases). The CDR3 totals 15 residues. CDR1 is SGHNT and CDR2 is YYREEE in the germline V gene (reference sequence). Trimming cost V 4 bases and J 2 bases, with 16 bases left between them. The CDR3 sequence: CASSPGSRGTYEQYF. The DNA of the CDR3 is TGTGCCAGCAGCCCAGGTTCGCGGGGAACCTACGAGCAGTACTTC.

In this sample, this clone turned up a few times. The gene calls are TRBV18 and TRBJ2-3; tentatively, D is TRBD1 (5 bases). CDR1 and CDR2 (germline): KGHSH, LQKENI. This CDR3 spans 15 amino acids. V lost 3 bases and J lost 3, with 13 bases in between. The CDR3 bases are TGTGCCAGCTCACCCATCAAGGGGCATACAGATACGCAGTATTTT. This codes for CASSPIKGHTDTQYF.

V is TRBV19 and J is TRBJ2-5; 8 nucleotides agree with TRBD2. Losses at the gene ends were 5 bases for V and 5 bases for J; bases not matched to a gene: 10. Per the germline V gene, CDR1 is LNHDA and CDR2 is SQIVND (reference sequence). The CDR3 contains 15 residues. This CDR3 is CASSGGGAGEETQYF. CDR3 DNA sequence: TGTGCCAGTAGTGGGGGAGGAGCGGGAGAGGAGACCCAGTACTTC.

The V and J genes are TRBV27 and TRBJ1-6; D ambiguous. CDR3 length: 12 amino acids. Germline loops: CDR1 MNHEY, CDR2 SMNVEV (reference sequence). V was clipped by 2 bases and J by 9 bases, with 5 bases between them. Here the CDR3 reads CASSLTGSPLHF. The CDR3 DNA reads as TGTGCCAGCAGTTTAACTGGTTCACCCCTCCACTTT.

The chain couples TRBV4-1 to TRBJ2-3; 10 bases agree with TRBD2. Germline values: CDR1 MGHRA, CDR2 YSYEKL. J gave up 2 bases and V 6 bases, and 8 bases lay outside the gene matches. The CDR3 loop spans 16 amino acids. CDR3 coding DNA: TGCGCCAGCAGGCTCACTAGCGGGGCCTCCACAGATACGCAGTATTTT. Translated: CASRLTSGASTDTQYF.

The chain employs TRBV5-4 and TRBJ2-7, with D possibly TRBD2 on 6 matching bases. The CDR3 totals 15 residues. From germline, CDR1 is SGHNT and CDR2 YYREEE (reference sequence). Trimming pared 1 base from V and 0 bases from J, leaving 11 bases between. The CDR3 nucleotides are TGTGCCAGCAGCTTGCAACGGGGGAGCTCCTACGAGCAGTACTTC. It specifies CASSLQRGSSYEQYF.

The chain joins TRBV5-1 to TRBJ2-1, with D hard to call. There are 14 residues in the CDR3. Trimming removed 7 bases at V and 5 bases at J, with 16 bases between. Germline assignment: CDR1 SGHRS and CDR2 YFSETQ. CDR3 in DNA: TGCGCCAGCGGGCCGGGTCTTATGAACAATGAGCAGTTCTTC. Its protein is CASGPGLMNNEQFF.

This clone was picked up one time. The CDR3 coding sequence is TGCGCCAGCAGCCCCGTCGGGCAGGTGGAGACCCAGTACTTC. Encoded protein: CASSPVGQVETQYF. The rearrangement links TRBV4-1 to TRBJ2-5; D call uncertain. Germline V gives CDR1 MGHRA, CDR2 YSYEKL. Trimming removed 4 bases at V and 5 bases at J, with 14 bases between. The CDR3 length is 14 residues.

The chain has TRBV5-8 and TRBJ2-2; possible D gene TRBD2, 6 bases. Trimming stripped 3 bases from V and 5 bases from J, with 14 bases between. CDR3 length equals 15 residues. Germline V lookup: CDR1 SGHTS, CDR2 YDEGEE. This CDR3 is CASSSFGAGTGELFF. CDR3 sequence (DNA): TGTGCCAGCAGCTCCTTCGGAGCGGGTACCGGGGAGCTGTTTTTT.

The chain uses TRBV7-9 and TRBJ2-1; D gene unclear. CDR1 and CDR2 from the germline V gene are SEHNR and FQNEAQ (reference sequence). The CDR3 has 14 residues. The germline V and J ends were trimmed by 4 bases and 2 bases, with 9 bases remaining between them. The CDR3 region is CASSSEVTYNEQFF. Written as DNA, the CDR3 is TGTGCCAGCAGCTCCGAAGTAACCTACAATGAGCAGTTCTTC.

CDR3 in DNA: TGCAGCGTTGGCAGGGGGTCTGAAGCTTTCTTT. Protein: CSVGRGSEAFF. The chain links TRBV29-1 to TRBJ1-1, with TRBD1 matching 7 bases. CDR3 length: 11 amino acids. J gave up 6 bases and V 4 bases, and 2 bases lay outside the gene matches. CDR1 and CDR2 (germline): SQVTM, ANQGSEA.

This rearrangement joins TRBV6-1 to TRBJ2-1; TRBD2 aligns across 9 bases. CDR3 size: 14 residues. CDR1 and CDR2 from the germline V gene are MNHNS and SASEGT. Losses at the gene ends were 2 bases for V and 7 bases for J; bases not matched to a gene: 3. The CDR3 sequence is CASSELAGLNEQFF. CDR3 nucleotides: TGTGCCAGCAGTGAACTAGCGGGACTTAATGAGCAGTTCTTC.

The chain combines TRBV7-9 with TRBJ2-1; 9 nucleotides match TRBD1. Germline loops: CDR1 SEHNR, CDR2 FQNEAQ (reference sequence). The CDR3 loop spans 12 amino acids. V shed 6 bases, J shed 13 bases, and the junction held 7 bases outside the gene matches. As DNA, the CDR3 is TGTGCCAGCAGACCAGGGACAGGGACTCAGTTCTTC. Translated: CASRPGTGTQFF.

The chain is built from TRBV28 and TRBJ2-1; D might be TRBD1 or TRBD2, each matching 6 bases. There are 14 residues in the CDR3. The germline V gene has CDR1 MDHEN and CDR2 SYDVKM. Between the trimmed V and J ends, which lost 6 bases and 12 bases, there was a span of 21 bases. In nucleotides, the CDR3 is TGTGCCAGCAGCCCTGACGGGCGGAGGGGGTGGCAGTTCTTC. Translated, it gives CASSPDGRRGWQFF.

The chain recombines TRBV20-1 with TRBJ1-5, with D uncertain. The V gene's germline CDR1 is DFQATT and CDR2 SNEGSKA (reference sequence). Deletions cut 5 bases from V and 11 bases from J, with 13 bases between. This CDR3 contains 11 residues. In DNA, the CDR3 is TGCAGTGCTGGACCCGTTGGGACCCAGCATTTT. It encodes CSAGPVGTQHF.

The chain has TRBV6-5 and TRBJ1-1, with D perhaps TRBD1 (5 bases). The V gene lost 7 bases and the J gene lost 0 bases, with 15 bases spanning the gap. The CDR3 runs to 15 residues. The V gene's germline CDR1 is MNHEY and CDR2 SVGAGI. The CDR3 DNA sequence: TGTGCCAGCACCAAGGGGCAGACCATGAACACTGAAGCTTTCTTT. Translating gives CASTKGQTMNTEAFF.

A single count supports this clone. V usage is TRBV28 and J usage is TRBJ1-5, with D hard to call. This CDR3 comprises 14 residues. In germline, CDR1 is MDHEN, CDR2 SYDVKM. Trimming stripped 3 bases from V and 3 bases from J, with 9 bases between. DNA for the CDR3: TGTGCCAGCAGTTTCTATGAGGCCAATCAGCCCCAGCATTTT. The encoded protein is CASSFYEANQPQHF.

The chain has TRBV7-8 and TRBJ1-3; D ambiguous. Germline loops: CDR1 SGHVS, CDR2 FQNEAQ. CDR3 length: 17 amino acids. Trimming removed 3 bases from V and 0 bases from J, with 15 bases in between. CDR3 coding DNA: TGTGCCAGCAGCTTCTCAGGTTCCCCCTCCTCTGGAAACACCATATATTTT. It is translated as CASSFSGSPSSGNTIYF.

This clone was recorded once. The rearrangement uses TRBV5-6 and TRBJ2-3, with a possible D match to TRBD1 (6 bases). The V gene lost 0 bases and the J gene lost 5 bases, with 13 bases spanning the gap. The CDR3 has 15 amino acids. CDR1 and CDR2 (germline): SGHDT, YYEEEE. The CDR3 sequence is CASSLEAQGGDTQYF. CDR3 in DNA: TGTGCCAGCAGCTTGGAGGCCCAAGGGGGAGATACGCAGTATTTT.

This rearrangement joins TRBV11-3 to TRBJ2-5, with TRBD2 matching over 7 bases. The germline gives CDR1 SGHNT, CDR2 YENEEA. With 10 bases clipped from V and 11 bases from J, the junction kept 13 bases outside the gene matches. CDR3 length equals 12 residues. The CDR3 sequence is CATAGRDREQYF. The CDR3 nucleotides are TGTGCCACCGCGGGGAGGGATCGGGAGCAGTACTTC.

The gene calls are TRBV5-4 and TRBJ2-1, with D possibly being TRBD2 (5 bases). The CDR3 is made up of 16 amino acids. The germline CDR1 and CDR2 sequences are SGHNT and YYREEE (reference sequence). Trimming left V 4 bases short and J 1 base short, with 15 bases between. CDR3 coding DNA: TGTGCCAGCAGCCCGATTGGCGGCGGGTCCTACAATGAGCAGTTCTTC. It specifies CASSPIGGGSYNEQFF.

The chain has TRBV10-1 and TRBJ1-5; D is ambiguous. Trimming removed 3 bases from V and 3 bases from J, with 6 bases in between. Germline V gene data show CDR1 as WNHNN and CDR2 as SYGVQD (reference sequence). This CDR3 is 13 amino acids long. The CDR3 DNA reads TGCGCCAGCAGTGATGGGATCAATCAGCCCCAGCATTTT. Translation: CASSDGINQPQHF.

J is TRBJ2-7 and V is TRBV11-1, with a weak D call TRBD1 (5 bases). With 1 base removed from V and 5 bases from J, the gap between germline ends came to 12 bases. The CDR3 contains 14 residues. Germline V gene data show CDR1 as SGHAT and CDR2 as FQDESV (reference sequence). CDR3 in amino acids: CASSLEQGGHEQYF. The CDR3 bases are TGTGCCAGCAGCTTAGAGCAGGGCGGCCACGAGCAGTACTTC.

J is TRBJ2-5 and V is TRBV5-1, with TRBD2 matching 11 bases. This CDR3 has 15 amino acids. V gave up 4 bases and J gave up 5 bases; unmatched junction bases: 7. Looked up from germline, CDR1 is SGHRS and CDR2 is YFSETQ. The CDR3 region is CASSTGLAGGETQYF. The CDR3 DNA sequence: TGCGCCAGCAGCACCGGACTAGCGGGTGGGGAGACCCAGTACTTC. Looking up the rest from reference TRBV5-1 and TRBJ2-5 gives the full variable domain: KAGVTQTPRYLIKTRGQQVTLSCSPISGHRSVSWYQQTPGQGLQFLFEYFSETQRNKGNFPGRFSGRQFSNSRSEMNVSTLELGDSALYLCASSTGLAGGETQYFGPGTRLLVL.